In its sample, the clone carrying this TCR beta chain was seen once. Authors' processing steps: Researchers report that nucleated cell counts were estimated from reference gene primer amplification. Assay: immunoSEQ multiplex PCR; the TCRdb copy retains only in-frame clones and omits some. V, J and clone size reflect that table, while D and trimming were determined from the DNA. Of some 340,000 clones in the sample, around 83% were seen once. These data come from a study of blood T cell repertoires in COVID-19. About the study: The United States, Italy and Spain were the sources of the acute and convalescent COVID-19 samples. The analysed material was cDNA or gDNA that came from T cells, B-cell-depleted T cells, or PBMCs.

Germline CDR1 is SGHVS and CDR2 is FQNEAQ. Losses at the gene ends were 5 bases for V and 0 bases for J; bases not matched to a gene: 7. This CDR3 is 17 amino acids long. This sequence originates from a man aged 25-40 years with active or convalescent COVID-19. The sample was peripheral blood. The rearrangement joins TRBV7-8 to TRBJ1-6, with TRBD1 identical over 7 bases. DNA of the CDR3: TGTGCCAGCAGCCCCGACAGGGTCCTCTCCTATAATTCACCCCTCCACTTT. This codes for CASSPDRVLSYNSPLHF.